These 2 T cell receptor beta chains came from one sample sequenced in a study of T cell responses to AZD1222 COVID-19 vaccine. Assay used: immunoSEQ multiplex PCR; TCRdb lists only in-frame clones, some missing. The data show about 200,000 clones, 80% to 95% seen once. The sequences come from peripheral blood, collected 28 days after the second AZD1222 dose. These TCRs come from an adult who received the AZD1222 COVID-19 vaccine.

The count of this clone is one. This chain's CDR3 is CASSILRAIGGDEKLFF. The CDR3 region has the DNA TGTGCCAGTAGTATTTTACGGGCGATAGGTGGGGATGAAAAACTGTTTTTT. The chain carries TRBV19 and TRBJ1-4; no clear D gene. Trimming removed 3 bases at V and 6 bases at J, with 20 bases between. CDR3 length equals 17 residues. Germline V gene data show CDR1 as LNHDA and CDR2 as SQIVND (reference sequence).

The chain couples TRBV7-9 to TRBJ1-3; possibly TRBD1 for D (5 bases). Trimming stripped 5 bases from V and 0 bases from J, with 14 bases between. The CDR3 covers 16 residues. Germline V gene data show CDR1 as SEHNR and CDR2 as FQNEAQ (reference sequence). CDR3 amino acids: CASSRPSGLSGNTIYF. CDR3 in DNA: TGTGCCAGCAGCCGTCCGTCAGGGCTCTCTGGAAACACCATATATTTT.